A single sample is the source of the 24 T cell receptor beta chains below, sequenced in a study of blood T cells in healthy people across ages. It was with a sample-barcoded 5' primer and a J-beta primer mix that a second PCR of about 7 to 12 cycles was run. TCRdb redid the calling of the 5' RACE reads with MiXCR, one entry per CDR3 protein. This sample carries some 940,000 distinct CDR3 sequences, approximately 32% of them seen once, and the ten largest clones take roughly 10%. The same sample was also studied in work on T cells of mothers and their children.

Specimen: blood. These receptors all come from a woman aged 35 to 49 in good health.

This clonotype was recorded a few times. The chain recombines TRBV30 with TRBJ1-1; no clear D gene. CDR1 and CDR2 from the germline V gene are GTSNPN and SVGIG (reference sequence). The CDR3 has 13 residues. V was pared by 4 bases and J by 1 base, with 10 bases between. The CDR3 here is CAWNSGRNTEAFF. CDR3 DNA sequence: TGTGCCTGGAATAGTGGCAGGAACACTGAAGCTTTCTTT. The whole variable domain, remainder taken from reference TRBV30 and TRBJ1-1, is SQTIHQWPATLVQPVGSPLSLECTVEGTSNPNLYWYRQAAGRGLQLLFYSVGIGQISSEVPQNLSASRPQDRQFILSSKKLLLSDSGFYLCAWNSGRNTEAFFGQGTRLTVV.

The rearrangement uses TRBV7-2 and TRBJ2-1; 11 bases fit TRBD2. The CDR3 contains 19 residues. CDR1 and CDR2 from the germline V gene are SGHTA and FQGNSA. The trim removed 0 bases at V and 1 base at J, leaving 8 bases unmatched. The CDR3 DNA sequence: TGTGCCAGCAGCTTAGCTAGCGGGGGGGCGCGGAGTTCCTACAATGAGCAGTTCTTC. The encoded protein is CASSLASGGARSSYNEQFF.

CDR3 sequence (DNA): TGTGCCAGCAGGGGGGCAGGGACAACCGGCATTCAGTACTTC. The encoded protein is CASRGAGTTGIQYF. The chain employs TRBV6-1 and TRBJ2-4, with a possible D match to TRBD1 (6 bases). The V gene lost 6 bases and the J gene lost 9 bases, with 18 bases spanning the gap. The CDR3 runs to 14 residues. Germline loops: CDR1 MNHNS, CDR2 SASEGT.

The genes are TRBV3-1 and TRBJ2-1; D not resolved. The germline V gene has CDR1 LGHDT and CDR2 YNNKEL (reference sequence). CDR3 length equals 16 residues. Trimming removed 3 bases from V and 4 bases from J, with 16 bases in between. For the CDR3, the DNA is TGTGCCAGCAGCCACCCAGCGCCGTCACGATACAATGAGCAGTTCTTC. Its translation is CASSHPAPSRYNEQFF.

This clonotype was seen at least ten times. The chain is built from TRBV5-1 and TRBJ2-1; 10 bases map to TRBD2. The CDR3 consists of 15 residues. Trimming took 6 bases from V and 9 from J; bases not matched to a gene: 12. Germline loops: CDR1 SGHRS, CDR2 YFSETQ. The CDR3 sequence is CASILASGGAGEQFF. CDR3 in DNA: TGCGCCAGCATCCTGGCAAGCGGGGGGGCAGGTGAGCAGTTCTTC.

The gene calls are TRBV29-1 and TRBJ2-1; D gene uncertain. Germline assignment: CDR1 SQVTM and CDR2 ANQGSEA. This CDR3 region has 15 residues. V lost 1 base to trimming and J lost 3 bases, with 13 bases between them. CDR3 sequence reads: CSVEGWQANYNEQFF. CDR3 nucleotide sequence: TGCAGCGTTGAAGGATGGCAGGCTAACTACAATGAGCAGTTCTTC.

This clonotype turned up a few times. The chain has TRBV28 and TRBJ2-5; the match to TRBD1 covers 12 bases. CDR3 size: 15 residues. The V gene end was trimmed by 7 bases and the J gene end by 4 bases; junction bases not matched to a gene: 7. Per the germline V gene, CDR1 is MDHEN and CDR2 is SYDVKM. The CDR3 bases are TGTGCCAGCACCTCCGGGGACAGGGGGCCAGAGACCCAGTACTTC. As protein: CASTSGDRGPETQYF.

In its sample, this clonotype was seen a few times. The chain is built from TRBV7-2 and TRBJ1-2; D not certain. Germline CDR1 SGHTA, CDR2 FQGNSA. This CDR3 has 15 amino acids. V was cut by 4 bases and J by 2 bases, with 14 bases left in between. Here the CDR3 DNA reads TGTGCCAGCAGCTCCTCCCTATCTGCGAACTATGGCTACACCTTC. Its protein is CASSSSLSANYGYTF.

J is TRBJ2-1 and V is TRBV7-2; 11 bases are shared with TRBD2. The germline V gene encodes CDR1 SGHTA and CDR2 FQGNSA. J gave up 7 bases and V 4 bases, and 12 bases lay outside the gene matches. The CDR3 length is 17 residues. This chain's CDR3 is CASSSQSTSGAGNEQFF. CDR3 DNA sequence: TGTGCCAGCAGCTCCCAATCGACTAGCGGGGCTGGTAATGAGCAGTTCTTC.

The gene calls are TRBV18 and TRBJ2-1; weak D call: TRBD2 (6 bases). The V and J ends lost 3 bases and 10 bases respectively, with 22 bases between them. In germline, CDR1 is KGHSH, CDR2 LQKENI. The CDR3 is 16 amino acids. This chain's CDR3 is CASSPPRDSLWGEQFF. Written as DNA, the CDR3 is TGTGCCAGCTCACCCCCCAGGGACTCCCTTTGGGGAGAGCAGTTCTTC.

The chain joins TRBV6-1 to TRBJ2-3; 11 bases agree with TRBD2. The J segment lost 4 bases and the V segment lost 6 bases, leaving 6 bases of the junction unmatched. Germline lookup yields CDR1 MNHNS and CDR2 SASEGT. The CDR3 length is 15 residues. The DNA of the CDR3 is TGTGCCAGCAGGAAGGTAGCGGGGGGGCCAGATACGCAGTATTTT. It translates to CASRKVAGGPDTQYF.

The chain has TRBV19 and TRBJ2-1; tentatively, D is TRBD1 or TRBD2 (6 bases each). V was cut by 3 bases and J by 0 bases, with 27 bases left in between. The length of the CDR3 is 21 residues. Per germline, CDR1 LNHDA and CDR2 SQIVND (reference sequence). CDR3 protein: CASSMGLRWGAKISSYNEQFF. In DNA, the CDR3 is TGTGCCAGTAGTATGGGGCTCCGGTGGGGGGCTAAAATAAGCTCCTACAATGAGCAGTTCTTC.

Comments on this clonotype: A much larger clone differs from this one at a single base, so this may be a read error. The rearrangement joins TRBV12-3 or TRBV12-4 to TRBJ2-1; 10 bases fit TRBD1. With 6 bases clipped from V and 10 bases from J, the junction kept 9 bases outside the gene matches. The CDR3 totals 14 residues. The CDR3 protein is CASRPGQGITEQFF. CDR3 sequence (DNA): TGTGCCAGCAGACCGGGACAGGGGATTACCGAGCAGTTCTTC.

The rearrangement uses TRBV7-2 and TRBJ2-3; maybe TRBD1 (5 bases). Deletions cut 2 bases from V and 9 bases from J, with 15 bases between. Germline V gives CDR1 SGHTA, CDR2 FQGNSA. The CDR3 consists of 14 residues. The CDR3 coding sequence is TGTGCCAGCAGCTTACTCCCCTTCGACAGAACGCAGTATTTT. Its translation is CASSLLPFDRTQYF.

This rearrangement joins TRBV30 to TRBJ1-5; tentatively, D is TRBD1 (5 bases). The V end was cut by 2 bases, the J end by 2 bases, with 16 bases between. The CDR3 is 16 amino acids. The germline gives CDR1 GTSNPN, CDR2 SVGIG (reference sequence). CDR3: CAWSLQGRAGNQPQHF. The CDR3 region has the DNA TGTGCCTGGAGTCTGCAGGGAAGGGCGGGCAATCAGCCCCAGCATTTT.

This chain connects TRBV7-3 to TRBJ2-1, with 7 bases aligning to TRBD2. Germline lookup yields CDR1 SGHTA and CDR2 FQGTGA. Trimming at V came to 4 bases and at J to 12 bases, leaving 3 bases not matched to a gene. The CDR3 length is 11 residues. The CDR3 region has the DNA TGTGCCAGCAGCTCGAGCGGGATGCAGTTCTTC. Protein: CASSSSGMQFF.

The chain employs TRBV5-1 and TRBJ2-7; 8 bases are shared with TRBD1. Trimming cost V 3 bases and J 1 base; bases outside gene matches: 9. CDR3 length equals 16 residues. CDR1 is SGHRS and CDR2 is YFSETQ in the germline V gene. The CDR3 is CASSSLDRGASYEQYF. The CDR3 coding sequence is TGCGCCAGCAGCTCCTTAGACAGGGGCGCATCCTACGAGCAGTACTTC.

This clonotype was counted between two and nine times. The chain employs TRBV5-1 and TRBJ1-1; D uncertain. V was shortened by 7 bases and J by 4 bases, with 8 bases between the two germline ends. This CDR3 comprises 11 residues. Germline V gene sequence: CDR1 SGHRS, CDR2 YFSETQ. The CDR3 region is CASRSGTEAFF. CDR3 coding DNA: TGCGCCAGCCGTAGTGGCACTGAAGCTTTCTTT.

The chain joins TRBV3-1 to TRBJ1-2, with TRBD1 matching over 8 bases. This CDR3 is 15 amino acids long. Germline CDR1 LGHDT, CDR2 YNNKEL (reference sequence). Trimming cost V 0 bases and J 4 bases; bases outside gene matches: 4. The CDR3 loop is CASSQEVDRVYGYTF. CDR3 DNA: TGTGCCAGCAGCCAAGAAGTGGACAGGGTCTATGGCTACACCTTC.

This clonotype was seen ten or more times. The chain carries TRBV5-1 and TRBJ2-1; no reliable D call. CDR3 length: 14 amino acids. Trimming cost V 1 base and J 4 bases, with 9 bases left between them. Germline V gives CDR1 SGHRS, CDR2 YFSETQ. The CDR3 DNA reads as TGCGCCAGCAGCTTGACCTCACGTTACAATGAGCAGTTCTTC. The encoded protein is CASSLTSRYNEQFF.

This clonotype was seen a few times. The CDR3 spells CASSLDLGSPQHF. CDR3 sequence (DNA): TGCGCCAGCAGCTTGGATCTGGGTTCGCCCCAGCATTTT. The chain employs TRBV5-1 and TRBJ1-5; the D is unclear. V was pared by 0 bases and J by 9 bases, with 10 bases between. Germline CDR1 SGHRS, CDR2 YFSETQ. The CDR3 has 13 residues.

This clonotype was seen a few times. The V and J genes are TRBV2 and TRBJ1-2, with D maybe TRBD1 (6 bases). CDR1 and CDR2 (germline): SNHLY, FYNNEI. The CDR3 length is 15 residues. The V gene lost 4 bases and the J gene lost 5 bases, with 17 bases spanning the gap. This chain's CDR3 is CASSVGDRGEYGYTF. The CDR3 DNA is TGTGCCAGCAGTGTGGGGGATAGGGGGGAATATGGCTACACCTTC.

Regarding this clonotype: Just one base apart from a much larger clone, this may be a read error. The chain employs TRBV29-1 and TRBJ2-7, with TRBD2 as a possible D gene (5 bases). Trimming pared 8 bases from V and 3 bases from J, leaving 14 bases between. Per germline, CDR1 SQVTM and CDR2 ANQGSEA. This CDR3 is built from 12 residues. CDR3 DNA sequence: TGCAGCATTCGATACGGGAACTACGAGCAGTACTTC. This sequence encodes CSIRYGNYEQYF.

This rearrangement joins TRBV18 to TRBJ2-1, with D possibly called TRBD1 or TRBD2 (6 bases each). Germline CDR1 reads KGHSH; CDR2 reads LQKENI. Trimming removed 2 bases at V and 5 bases at J, with 13 bases between. The CDR3 is 15 residues long. CDR3 nucleotides: TGTGCCAGCTCACCAGAGGGGGGAAGGGACAATGAGCAGTTCTTC. It codes for CASSPEGGRDNEQFF.